This T cell receptor (beta chain) is from a study of T cells in Graves' hyperthyroidism and ophthalmopathy. About the research overall: Peripheral blood draws took place at initial diagnosis, ahead of any treatment.

Points from the study as a whole: Progression to ophthalmopathy was predicted a median of 6.5 months early. Among thyroid clonotypes expanded above 0.001, most also appeared in blood.

RNA transcripts were the template for amplifying TCR beta CDR3 regions. TCR CDR3 underwent first-round RT-PCR with the HTBI primer set. TCRdb ran MiXCR on the multiplex PCR reads and lists one entry per CDR3 protein. The sample includes 600,000 to 850,000 distinct CDR3 sequences, around 19% of them seen just once. The germline V and J ends were trimmed by 8 bases and 4 bases, with 12 bases remaining between them. The CDR3 has 12 amino acids. Patients aged 18 to 65 had newly diagnosed hyperthyroidism of under 2 months' duration. Regarding this clonotype: Its matching antigen is unknown.

The source material was blood. This chain joins TRBV12-3 or TRBV12-4 and TRBJ2-7; D possibly uses TRBD1 or TRBD2 (5 bases each). The clonotype was recovered from a woman in her 50s with Graves' hyperthyroidism that later progressed to Graves' ophthalmopathy. CDR3: CASAGSSYEQYF. CDR3 nucleotides: TGTGCCAGCGCAGGGAGTAGTTACGAGCAGTACTTC.